The T cell receptor (beta chain) described here comes from a study of T cells in Graves' hyperthyroidism and ophthalmopathy. As for the study in general: Before any treatment, at initial diagnosis, peripheral blood was collected.

TCR beta CDR3 regions were amplified from RNA transcripts. TCR CDR3 underwent first-round RT-PCR with the HTBI primer set. TCRdb called the multiplex PCR reads again in MiXCR, with one record for every CDR3 protein. The sample comprises around 300,000 distinct CDR3 sequences, 12% to 15% of which are singletons, and roughly 35% rests with the top ten. There are 12 residues in the CDR3. Deletions cut 2 bases from V and 7 bases from J, with 9 bases between. Germline assignment: CDR1 KGHSH and CDR2 LQKENI. This clonotype was counted between two and nine times. The TCR sequence derives from a woman between 40 and 55 years old with Graves' ophthalmopathy. The specimen sequenced was blood. This chain joins TRBV18 and TRBJ2-7; no clear D. CDR3 sequence (DNA): TGTGCCAGCTCACCAAGATTGACTGAGCAGTACTTC. This translates into CASSPRLTEQYF.